This section outlines one TCR beta chain sequence together with its context. What it recognizes is unknown. Assay used: immunoSEQ multiplex PCR; TCRdb lists only in-frame clones, some missing. The profile covers around 50,000 clones, with about 76% appearing a single time and 5.4% taken by the ten largest. This sample was taken from a study of vaccination effects on CD4 cells after COVID-19. In the study overall: A few patients who were convalescent were sampled early, at day +14, and again late after vaccination.

The V segment lost 0 bases and the J segment 5 bases; nucleotides outside the gene matches: 12. The CDR3 loop spans 20 amino acids. Germline CDR1 LGHNA, CDR2 YNFKEQ. Investigators separated out CD4+ T cells once around 11 days of culture had passed. The person had a PCR-confirmed SARS-CoV-2 infection during March to December 2020. Of the BNT162b2 and mRNA-1273 vaccines, participants received two doses of one or the other. The TCR originated in a human donor who had a prior SARS-CoV-2 infection. J is TRBJ2-5 and V is TRBV4-2, with 16 bases that match TRBD2. The sequencing here drew on CD4+ T cells from PBMCs cultured without peptide, taken after COVID-19 vaccination. In DNA form, the CDR3 reads TGTGCCAGCAGCCAAGAATTGCGGGGACTAGCGGGAGGGCTACGGGAGACCCAGTACTTC. Residues: CASSQELRGLAGGLRETQYF.